These 24 T cell receptor beta chains share one sample of origin, sequenced in a study of T cells expressing NK-cell markers. One entry per CDR3 protein, without DNA, is what TCRdb gives after re-calling the 5' RACE reads. This sample's table has 350,000 to 400,000 distinct CDR3 sequences. The sample comprised blood T cells: a sorted CD56 or NKG2C T cell subset, CD4+ or CD8+ T cells, or bulk PBMC T cells (not recorded which). These receptors originate from a woman between 50 and 59 years old in good health.

The genes are TRBV9 and TRBJ1-1; TCRdb's D call of TRBD1 is untestable without DNA. The CDR3 runs 16 residues. Germline CDR1 SGDLS, CDR2 YYNGEE. CDR3 amino acids: CASSVGRVGGHTEAFF.

The CDR3 protein is CASSLAAPAEQFF. The genes are TRBV5-1 and TRBJ2-1; without DNA, the TCRdb call of TRBD1 cannot be checked. The CDR3 is made up of 13 amino acids. Germline-derived CDR1 and CDR2 are SGHRS and YFSETQ.

This chain links TRBV3-1 with TRBJ2-1. CDR3 length: 12 residues. Germline lookup yields CDR1 LGHDT and CDR2 YNNKEL (reference sequence). The CDR3 reads CASSQGINEQFF.

The chain uses TRBV27 and TRBJ2-3; the D gene TCRdb calls, TRBD1, cannot be checked with no DNA. This CDR3 contains 14 residues. Germline lookup yields CDR1 MNHEY and CDR2 SMNVEV (reference sequence). The CDR3 loop reads CASSLTGYTDTQYF.

The gene calls are TRBV5-1 and TRBJ2-1. This CDR3 is 17 amino acids long. Germline V gene lookup returns CDR1 SGHRS and CDR2 YFSETQ. The CDR3 sequence is CASSLGGGRSSYNEQFF.

This rearrangement joins TRBV5-1 to TRBJ2-2; without DNA, the TCRdb call of TRBD1 cannot be checked. Germline V CDR1 and CDR2: SGHRS, YFSETQ. The CDR3 runs to 15 residues. CDR3 sequence reads: CASSRDSTNTGELFF.

The gene calls are TRBV11-3 and TRBJ1-2; TCRdb calls TRBD1, which cannot be checked without DNA. Germline CDR1 and CDR2: SGHNT and YENEEA. The CDR3 has 15 amino acids. CDR3 protein: CASSPAGQGRGGYTF. Using reference TRBV11-3 and TRBJ1-2 for the parts outside the CDR3, the full variable domain is EAGVVQSPRYKIIEKKQPVAFWCNPISGHNTLYWYLQNLGQGPELLIRYENEEAVDDSQLPKDRFSAERLKGVDSTLKIQPAELGDSAVYLCASSPAGQGRGGYTFGSGTRLTVV.

The chain carries TRBV12-3 or TRBV12-4 and TRBJ1-1; there is no DNA to check the TCRdb D call of TRBD1. This CDR3 is 14 amino acids long. Here the CDR3 reads CASSFGSRGTEAFF.

The chain combines TRBV27 with TRBJ2-4. Germline-derived CDR1 and CDR2 are MNHEY and SMNVEV (reference sequence). The CDR3 spans 15 residues. Here the CDR3 reads CASSLYSTKTNIQYF.

V gene TRBV9 combines with J gene TRBJ2-7. Looked up from germline, CDR1 is SGDLS and CDR2 is YYNGEE. This CDR3 is built from 13 residues. The CDR3: CASSFSDSYEQYF.

The J gene is TRBJ2-1, the V gene TRBV5-4; TCRdb gives TRBD2 as the D gene, but with no DNA this cannot be confirmed. The CDR3 has 14 residues. From germline, CDR1 is SGHNT and CDR2 YYREEE (reference sequence). CDR3 sequence: CASRHSGSNNEQFF.

This chain's CDR3 is CASSVALAGVTGELFF. V is TRBV9 and J is TRBJ2-2; there is no DNA to check the TCRdb D call of TRBD2. The CDR3 contains 16 residues. Germline V gene lookup returns CDR1 SGDLS and CDR2 YYNGEE.

The chain is built from TRBV20-1 and TRBJ2-5; TCRdb names TRBD2, which stays unverified in the absence of DNA. Germline-derived CDR1 and CDR2 are DFQATT and SNEGSKA (reference sequence). The CDR3 contains 13 residues. This CDR3 is CSARGTGVETQYF.

The chain couples TRBV5-1 to TRBJ1-2; the D gene TCRdb calls, TRBD1, cannot be checked with no DNA. There are 15 residues in the CDR3. Looked up from germline, CDR1 is SGHRS and CDR2 is YFSETQ. This chain's CDR3 is CASSYDTFRDYGYTF.

The chain joins TRBV12-3 or TRBV12-4 to TRBJ2-1; TCRdb designates TRBD1, a call that cannot be tested without DNA. CDR3 length equals 15 residues. Here the CDR3 reads CASSPLLGGGDEQFF.

V gene TRBV12-3 or TRBV12-4 combines with J gene TRBJ1-1; the D call of TRBD1 rests on TCRdb alone, since no DNA is present to check it. The CDR3 is 13 residues long. This CDR3 is CASRPGQFREAFF.

This chain links TRBV4-1 with TRBJ2-7. The CDR3 has 16 residues. Germline V gene lookup returns CDR1 MGHRA and CDR2 YSYEKL. The CDR3 is CASSQGVGSGSYEQYF.

V and J are TRBV7-9 and TRBJ2-1; TCRdb's D call, TRBD1, is unchecked because there is no DNA. The CDR3 spans 19 residues. Per germline, CDR1 SEHNR and CDR2 FQNEAQ (reference sequence). The chain's CDR3 is CASSRPGMATPSSYNEQFF.

This rearrangement joins TRBV20-1 to TRBJ2-3; without DNA, the TCRdb call of TRBD2 cannot be checked. CDR1 is DFQATT and CDR2 is SNEGSKA in the germline V gene (reference sequence). The CDR3 has 15 residues. CDR3: CSASPLAGHTDTQYF.

The CDR3 sequence: CASSRVGRGATQYF. The J gene is TRBJ2-5, the V gene TRBV12-3 or TRBV12-4; lacking DNA, the TRBD2 call made by TCRdb goes unchecked. The CDR3 spans 14 residues.

This rearrangement joins TRBV5-1 to TRBJ2-5; TCRdb indicates TRBD2, and absent DNA this call remains unverified. CDR1 is SGHRS, CDR2 YFSETQ, per germline. This CDR3 comprises 16 residues. The CDR3 sequence is CASSLVTGASGETQYF.

The chain uses TRBV5-6 and TRBJ1-1; TCRdb returns TRBD1, unconfirmable since there is no DNA. The germline gives CDR1 SGHDT, CDR2 YYEEEE. The CDR3 sequence is 13 residues long. The CDR3 sequence: CASSLSRDLEAFF.

The chain recombines TRBV27 with TRBJ1-2; the TCRdb call, TRBD1, lacks DNA for checking. There are 15 residues in the CDR3. The V gene's germline CDR1 is MNHEY and CDR2 SMNVEV (reference sequence). The CDR3 sequence is CASSFSGQGADGYTF.

The J gene is TRBJ2-7, the V gene TRBV7-2. Germline CDR1 reads SGHTA; CDR2 reads FQGNSA. This CDR3 region has 15 residues. The CDR3 loop reads CASSFASPLPYEQYF. The whole variable domain, filled in from reference TRBV7-2 and TRBJ2-7, reads GAGVSQSPSNKVTEKGKDVELRCDPISGHTALYWYRQSLGQGLEFLIYFQGNSAPDKSGLPSDRFSAERTGGSVSTLTIQRTQQEDSAVYLCASSFASPLPYEQYFGPGTRLTVT.